A selection of T cell receptor beta chains follows, all from one sample in a study of blood T cell repertoires in COVID-19. The table came from immunoSEQ multiplex PCR; TCRdb's copy has only in-frame clones and leaves some out. The sample includes around 90,000 clones, 75% to 90% of them seen just once. The sequenced material came from peripheral blood. The receptors here all came from a human donor in a cohort sampled during active COVID-19. The CDR3 runs from the conserved cysteine through the conserved F or W. A D gene is named only where the DNA matches it firmly. The size field is filled for only some rows; it gives once, few, many or a size class.

j_gene: TRBJ1-5; d_gene: TRBD1; v_gene: TRBV4-1; abundance: -; CDR3aa: CASSLTGGGSNQPQHF; CDR3nt: TGCGCCAGCAGCTTAACAGGGGGCGGAAGCAATCAGCCCCAGCATTTT
j_gene: TRBJ2-7; d_gene: TRBD1; v_gene: TRBV28; abundance: -; CDR3aa: CASRGTGGRYEQYF; CDR3nt: TGTGCCAGCAGGGGGACAGGGGGTAGGTACGAGCAGTACTTC
j_gene: TRBJ1-2; d_gene: -; v_gene: TRBV9; abundance: -; CDR3aa: CASSLTSAVYGYTF; CDR3nt: TGTGCCAGCAGCCTTACTTCGGCGGTTTATGGCTACACCTTC
j_gene: TRBJ2-7; d_gene: TRBD1; v_gene: TRBV11-3; abundance: -; CDR3aa: CASSSDRGYEQYF; CDR3nt: TGTGCCAGCAGCTCCGACAGGGGCTACGAGCAGTACTTC
j_gene: TRBJ1-1; d_gene: -; v_gene: TRBV2; abundance: -; CDR3aa: CASSGRQVGTEAFF; CDR3nt: TGTGCCAGCAGTGGGCGACAGGTGGGAACTGAAGCTTTCTTT
j_gene: TRBJ2-7; d_gene: TRBD1; v_gene: TRBV20-1; abundance: -; CDR3aa: CSASKGARDEQYF; CDR3nt: TGCAGTGCTAGTAAGGGGGCCAGGGACGAGCAGTACTTC
j_gene: TRBJ1-4; d_gene: -; v_gene: TRBV4-3; abundance: -; CDR3aa: CASSQDTGVTNEKLFF; CDR3nt: TGCGCCAGCAGCCAAGATACCGGGGTAACTAATGAAAAACTGTTTTTT
j_gene: TRBJ2-2; d_gene: TRBD2; v_gene: TRBV7-2; abundance: few; CDR3aa: CASSFGRALAGELFF; CDR3nt: TGTGCCAGCAGCTTCGGGAGGGCCCTCGCCGGGGAGCTGTTTTTT
j_gene: TRBJ2-7; d_gene: -; v_gene: TRBV25-1; abundance: -; CDR3aa: CASSEPKTYEQYF; CDR3nt: TGTGCCAGCAGTGAACCCAAGACTTACGAGCAGTACTTC
j_gene: TRBJ2-3; d_gene: TRBD2; v_gene: TRBV14; abundance: few; CDR3aa: CASSRDRTRASPQYF; CDR3nt: TGTGCCAGCTCGAGGGATAGGACTAGGGCGTCCCCGCAGTATTTT
j_gene: TRBJ2-5; d_gene: TRBD1; v_gene: TRBV5-4; abundance: -; CDR3aa: CASSFRQGGETQYF; CDR3nt: TGTGCCAGCAGCTTCCGACAGGGTGGAGAGACCCAGTACTTC
j_gene: TRBJ2-3; d_gene: -; v_gene: TRBV6-5; abundance: -; CDR3aa: CASSLQGADTQYF; CDR3nt: TGTGCCAGCAGCCTACAGGGTGCAGATACGCAGTATTTT
j_gene: TRBJ2-7; d_gene: TRBD2; v_gene: TRBV5-1; abundance: -; CDR3aa: CASSQLGTSGKSYEQYF; CDR3nt: TGCGCCAGCAGCCAGCTCGGGACTAGCGGGAAGTCCTACGAGCAGTACTTC
j_gene: TRBJ2-3; d_gene: -; v_gene: TRBV9; abundance: -; CDR3aa: CASSVTSRTDTQYF; CDR3nt: TGTGCCAGCAGCGTTACGAGTCGCACAGATACGCAGTATTTT
j_gene: TRBJ2-2; d_gene: -; v_gene: TRBV4-3; abundance: -; CDR3aa: CASSTRKADDTGELFF; CDR3nt: TGCGCCAGCAGCACCCGGAAGGCGGATGACACCGGGGAGCTGTTTTTT
j_gene: TRBJ2-6; d_gene: -; v_gene: TRBV4-1; abundance: -; CDR3aa: CASSQGGREGANVLTF; CDR3nt: TGCGCCAGCAGCCAAGGGGGCAGGGAAGGGGCCAACGTCCTGACTTTC
j_gene: TRBJ1-6; d_gene: -; v_gene: TRBV3-1/TRBV3-2; abundance: -; CDR3aa: CASSSPGPLHF; CDR3nt: TGTGCCAGCAGCTCCCCCGGACCCCTCCACTTT
j_gene: TRBJ2-5; d_gene: -; v_gene: TRBV5-5; abundance: -; CDR3aa: CASSLLLQETQYF; CDR3nt: TGTGCCAGCAGCTTGCTCCTACAAGAGACCCAGTACTTC
j_gene: TRBJ1-6; d_gene: -; v_gene: TRBV5-5; abundance: once; CDR3aa: CASSLGGLTWDSPLHF; CDR3nt: TGTGCCAGCAGCTTGGGAGGGTTGACTTGGGATTCACCCCTCCACTTT
j_gene: TRBJ1-5; d_gene: -; v_gene: TRBV5-5; abundance: -; CDR3aa: CASSTVRGSNQPQHF; CDR3nt: TGTGCCAGCAGCACCGTCAGGGGTAGCAATCAGCCCCAGCATTTT
j_gene: TRBJ2-1; d_gene: -; v_gene: TRBV11-2; abundance: -; CDR3aa: CASSPPVFGGYNEQFF; CDR3nt: TGTGCCAGCAGCCCGCCGGTTTTCGGGGGCTACAATGAGCAGTTCTTC
j_gene: TRBJ2-7; d_gene: -; v_gene: TRBV19; abundance: -; CDR3aa: CASSMGQVTYEQYF; CDR3nt: TGTGCCAGTAGTATGGGGCAGGTAACCTACGAGCAGTACTTC
j_gene: TRBJ1-1; d_gene: -; v_gene: TRBV18; abundance: -; CDR3aa: CASSPEDGGKGGEAFF; CDR3nt: TGTGCCAGCTCACCAGAGGACGGGGGGAAAGGCGGTGAAGCTTTCTTT
j_gene: TRBJ1-2; d_gene: -; v_gene: TRBV11-2; abundance: once; CDR3aa: CASSLRSSYGYTF; CDR3nt: TGTGCCAGCAGCTTACGGTCCTCCTATGGCTACACCTTC
j_gene: TRBJ1-1; d_gene: -; v_gene: TRBV10-3; abundance: -; CDR3aa: CAISAIGRNTEAFF; CDR3nt: TGTGCCATCAGTGCGATAGGGAGGAACACTGAAGCTTTCTTT
j_gene: TRBJ2-7; d_gene: -; v_gene: TRBV21-1; abundance: -; CDR3aa: CASSKVGTSGGEQYF; CDR3nt: TGTGCCAGCAGCAAAGTGGGGACTAGCGGAGGCGAGCAGTACTTC
j_gene: TRBJ2-5; d_gene: -; v_gene: TRBV5-1; abundance: -; CDR3aa: CASTPLAIQETQYF; CDR3nt: TGCGCCAGCACCCCTTTGGCAATCCAAGAGACCCAGTACTTC
j_gene: TRBJ2-1; d_gene: TRBD1; v_gene: TRBV13; abundance: -; CDR3aa: CASSTGTGGFSDNEQFF; CDR3nt: TGTGCCAGCAGCACCGGGACAGGGGGCTTTTCGGACAATGAGCAGTTCTTC
j_gene: TRBJ2-7; d_gene: TRBD1; v_gene: TRBV6-5; abundance: medium-sized; CDR3aa: CASSYKGAFYEQYF; CDR3nt: TGTGCCAGCAGTTATAAGGGGGCGTTCTACGAGCAGTACTTC
j_gene: TRBJ2-2; d_gene: -; v_gene: TRBV5-5; abundance: -; CDR3aa: CASSLYLDSAGTGELFF; CDR3nt: TGTGCCAGCAGTTTATACCTGGACTCCGCTGGCACCGGGGAGCTGTTTTTT
j_gene: TRBJ2-7; d_gene: TRBD1; v_gene: TRBV5-1; abundance: many; CDR3aa: CASSSDRTGYEQYF; CDR3nt: TGCGCCAGCAGCTCTGACCGGACAGGCTACGAGCAGTACTTC
j_gene: TRBJ2-1; d_gene: -; v_gene: TRBV11-2; abundance: -; CDR3aa: CASSHGGEGPYNEQFF; CDR3nt: TGTGCCAGCAGCCACGGGGGTGAGGGTCCCTACAATGAGCAGTTCTTC
j_gene: TRBJ1-2; d_gene: TRBD1; v_gene: TRBV6-5; abundance: -; CDR3aa: CASSYTRTGGGYGYTF; CDR3nt: TGTGCCAGCAGTTACACCAGGACAGGGGGCGGCTATGGCTACACCTTC
j_gene: TRBJ2-1; d_gene: -; v_gene: TRBV3-1/TRBV3-2; abundance: -; CDR3aa: CASSQSYEQFF; CDR3nt: TGTGCCAGCAGCCAAAGCTATGAGCAGTTCTTC
j_gene: TRBJ1-1; d_gene: -; v_gene: TRBV5-1; abundance: -; CDR3aa: CASSPTAGYTEAFF; CDR3nt: TGCGCCAGCAGCCCGACGGCAGGGTACACTGAAGCTTTCTTT
j_gene: TRBJ1-6; d_gene: -; v_gene: TRBV4-2; abundance: -; CDR3aa: CASSQFQGENSPLHF; CDR3nt: TGTGCCAGCAGCCAATTTCAGGGTGAAAATTCACCCCTCCACTTT
j_gene: TRBJ2-7; d_gene: -; v_gene: TRBV3-1/TRBV3-2; abundance: -; CDR3aa: CASSQDRRGASSYEQYF; CDR3nt: TGTGCCAGCAGCCAAGATCGGCGAGGTGCGAGCTCCTACGAGCAGTACTTC
j_gene: TRBJ1-4; d_gene: -; v_gene: TRBV5-1; abundance: -; CDR3aa: CASSQGRGANEKLFF; CDR3nt: TGCGCCAGCAGCCAAGGGCGGGGGGCAAATGAAAAACTGTTTTTT
j_gene: TRBJ1-1; d_gene: -; v_gene: TRBV25-1; abundance: few; CDR3aa: CASSEYRNTEAFF; CDR3nt: TGTGCCAGCAGTGAATACCGGAACACTGAAGCTTTCTTT
j_gene: TRBJ1-2; d_gene: TRBD1; v_gene: TRBV5-5; abundance: few; CDR3aa: CASSQRTGGRYYGYTF; CDR3nt: TGTGCCAGCAGCCAAAGGACAGGGGGCCGCTACTATGGCTACACCTTC
j_gene: TRBJ1-3; d_gene: -; v_gene: TRBV5-1; abundance: -; CDR3aa: CASSLDWAQGNTIYF; CDR3nt: TGCGCCAGCAGCTTGGACTGGGCCCAAGGAAACACCATATATTTT
j_gene: TRBJ1-6; d_gene: TRBD1; v_gene: TRBV3-1/TRBV3-2; abundance: -; CDR3aa: CASSQASGTVCSPLHF; CDR3nt: TGTGCCAGCAGCCAAGCCTCCGGGACAGTCTGTTCACCCCTCCACTTT
j_gene: TRBJ2-5; d_gene: -; v_gene: TRBV12-2; abundance: few; CDR3aa: CASRLPLQGTWQETQYF; CDR3nt: TGTGCAAGTCGCTTACCTTTACAGGGGACTTGGCAAGAGACCCAGTACTTC
j_gene: TRBJ1-6; d_gene: -; v_gene: TRBV30; abundance: -; CDR3aa: CAWSLVGGSPLHF; CDR3nt: TGTGCCTGGAGTCTAGTTGGAGGTTCACCCCTCCACTTT
j_gene: TRBJ2-7; d_gene: TRBD1; v_gene: TRBV27; abundance: -; CDR3aa: CASSFGQGYEQYF; CDR3nt: TGTGCCAGCAGTTTTGGACAGGGGTACGAGCAGTACTTC
j_gene: TRBJ1-1; d_gene: -; v_gene: TRBV19; abundance: -; CDR3aa: CASSAFHEGTEAFF; CDR3nt: TGTGCCAGTAGTGCCTTTCATGAGGGCACTGAAGCTTTCTTT
j_gene: TRBJ2-7; d_gene: TRBD2; v_gene: TRBV6-2/TRBV6-3; abundance: once; CDR3aa: CASSSVFSQRGFSYEQYF; CDR3nt: TGTGCCAGCAGTTCAGTGTTCTCCCAGCGGGGGTTCTCCTACGAGCAGTACTTC
j_gene: TRBJ2-1; d_gene: -; v_gene: TRBV5-1; abundance: -; CDR3aa: CASSLEPRGNEQFF; CDR3nt: TGCGCCAGCAGCTTAGAGCCCCGGGGCAATGAGCAGTTCTTC
j_gene: TRBJ1-2; d_gene: TRBD1; v_gene: TRBV5-8; abundance: -; CDR3aa: CASSWGDRNYGYTF; CDR3nt: TGTGCCAGCAGCTGGGGGGACAGAAACTATGGCTACACCTTC
j_gene: TRBJ2-1; d_gene: TRBD1; v_gene: TRBV5-4; abundance: -; CDR3aa: CASSWDRGEQFF; CDR3nt: TGTGCCAGCAGCTGGGACAGGGGTGAGCAGTTCTTC
j_gene: TRBJ2-7; d_gene: TRBD1; v_gene: TRBV29-1; abundance: -; CDR3aa: CSARTGLSYEQYF; CDR3nt: TGCAGCGCTCGGACAGGGCTCTCCTACGAGCAGTACTTC
j_gene: TRBJ2-1; d_gene: -; v_gene: TRBV5-1; abundance: once; CDR3aa: CASSLTWNEQFF; CDR3nt: TGCGCCAGCAGCTTGACATGGAATGAGCAGTTCTTC
j_gene: TRBJ1-1; d_gene: TRBD1; v_gene: TRBV6-5; abundance: -; CDR3aa: CASRGGTGTEAFF; CDR3nt: TGTGCCAGCAGGGGTGGGACAGGCACTGAAGCTTTCTTT